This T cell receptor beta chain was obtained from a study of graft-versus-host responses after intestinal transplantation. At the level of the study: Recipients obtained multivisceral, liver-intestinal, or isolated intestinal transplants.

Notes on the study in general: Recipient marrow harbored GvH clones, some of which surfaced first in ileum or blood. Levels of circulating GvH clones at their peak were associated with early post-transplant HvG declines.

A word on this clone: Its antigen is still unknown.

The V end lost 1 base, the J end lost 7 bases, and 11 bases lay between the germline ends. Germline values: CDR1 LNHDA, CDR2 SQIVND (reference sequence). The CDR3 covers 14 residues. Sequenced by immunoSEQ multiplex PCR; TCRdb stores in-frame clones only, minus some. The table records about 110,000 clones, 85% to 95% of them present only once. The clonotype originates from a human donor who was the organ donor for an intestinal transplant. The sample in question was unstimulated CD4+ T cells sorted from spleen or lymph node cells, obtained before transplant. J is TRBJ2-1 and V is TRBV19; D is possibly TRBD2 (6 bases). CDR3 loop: CASSIAGVGNEQFF. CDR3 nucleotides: TGTGCCAGTAGTATAGCGGGAGTGGGTAATGAGCAGTTCTTC.